This T cell receptor (beta chain) is drawn from a study of regulatory T cells in long-lasting Graves disease. Sequencing libraries for TCR beta were prepared with iRepertoire HTBI primers and Arm-PCR of CDR3 regions. In the original analysis: Identification across samples found fewer than 65 TRBV and some 13 TRBJ segments. MiXCR, applied by TCRdb to the multiplex PCR reads, yields one record per CDR3 protein. TCRdb, not the original authors, processed these V and J calls. The data hold hundreds of thousands of distinct CDR3 sequences, with around 16% observed a single time. The time point here: newly diagnosed GD, antithyroid drugs for less than 3 months. Scientists built the TCR library using RNA that was extracted from PBMCs. These data were also filed under a second study, of T cells in Graves' hyperthyroidism and ophthalmopathy. This second report adds: No ophthalmopathy progression within 18 months constituted stable Graves' hyperthyroidism. Together with thyroid ultrasound, orbital computed tomography, serum thyroxine and TRAb, clinical symptoms were used for diagnoses.

This receptor was identified in a woman aged 35-65 years with Graves disease. The material was peripheral blood mononuclear cells (PBMCs), obtained at new diagnosis, from a patient treated with antithyroid drugs.

CDR3 coding DNA: TGTGCCAGTAGTATAGGGTATGAGGGGGCTATGGCTGAAGCTTTCTTT. Protein product: CASSIGYEGAMAEAFF. The J gene is TRBJ1-1, the V gene TRBV19, with TRBD1 identical over 7 bases. CDR3 length: 16 amino acids. From germline, CDR1 is LNHDA and CDR2 SQIVND (reference sequence). J lost 6 bases, V lost 1 base, and 11 bases had no gene match.